The present T cell receptor beta chain was sequenced within a study of T cell repertoires in cytomegalovirus infection. About the research overall: CMV infection and matching HLA type were both indicated by public TCR beta signatures.

TCRdb re-analysed the reads in MiXCR, keeping a single row per CDR3 protein. The table has hundreds of thousands of distinct CDR3 sequences, approximately 24% seen once. The CDR3 covers 12 residues. V dropped 5 bases and J dropped 5 bases, with 12 bases sitting between them. Per germline, CDR1 SQVTM and CDR2 ANQGSEA. Study results and caveats: The ex vivo response showed dominance by HLA-C-restricted CMV-specific TCR beta clonotypes. Identification of carriers of CMV plus the relevant HLA was achieved through cumulative public TCR beta family frequency.

This clonotype was picked up a small number of times. Its antigen is undetermined. The material sequenced was CD8+ T cells from PBMCs. The clonotype comes from a human donor in good health (CMV status not recorded). Some clones in this sample may be carry-over from other donors' samples. The V call is TRBV29-1, the J call TRBJ1-1; D is perhaps TRBD1 (5 bases). The CDR3 bases are TGCAGCGTTATGTGGGGGAAGACTGAAGCTTTCTTT. The encoded protein is CSVMWGKTEAFF.